What follows is one T cell receptor beta chain and its context. Germline lookup yields CDR1 SGHRS and CDR2 YFSETQ. Trimming removed 4 bases at V and 9 bases at J, with 17 bases between. CDR3 size: 14 residues. Original methodology: Reference gene primer amplification gave nucleated cell count estimates. The assay was immunoSEQ multiplex PCR, and TCRdb's table has in-frame clones only and misses some. V, J and clone size are those of that table, while D and trimming were read from the DNA. The data hold tens of thousands of clones, with roughly 80% observed a single time. This sample was included in a study of blood T cell repertoires in COVID-19. About the research overall: Samples came from the United States, Italy and Spain, spanning acute and convalescent COVID-19. Nucleic acid was either cDNA or gDNA, and it came from T cells, B-cell-depleted T cells, or PBMCs.

Sequenced: peripheral blood. This clonotype was sampled from an older woman with acute or convalescent COVID-19. The rearrangement uses TRBV5-1 and TRBJ2-1, with a tentative D call TRBD2 (6 bases). The CDR3 nucleotides are TGCGCCAGCAGCCGCGGGACCCAGGGTCCTGAGCAGTTCTTC. Residues: CASSRGTQGPEQFF.